This is a list of T cell receptor beta chains from one sample in a study of identical twins. One entry per CDR3 protein results from TCRdb running MiXCR on the 5' RACE reads. The repertoire has some 500,000 distinct CDR3 sequences, roughly 21% of them found once; the top ten carry about 0.91%. These sequences were also reported in another study, on T cells expressing NK-cell markers.

What was sequenced was CD4+ T cells sorted from blood. Every receptor here comes from a woman between 18 and 30 years old in good health. The CDR3 runs from the conserved cysteine through the conserved F or W. A D gene is named only where the DNA matches it firmly. The listing skips clone size in some rows; elsewhere it reads once, few, many or a size class.

D gene,clone size,J gene,V gene,CDR3 protein,CDR3 DNA
NA,NA,TRBJ1-6,TRBV6-2/TRBV6-3,CASSYRGINSPLHF,TGTGCCAGCAGTTACCGGGGCATCAATTCACCCCTCCACTTT
NA,NA,TRBJ1-2,TRBV20-1,CSAGTELLGYTF,TGCAGTGCTGGGACGGAGCTCCTAGGCTACACCTTC
TRBD2,NA,TRBJ2-7,TRBV20-1,CSVSGGSWEQYF,TGCAGTGTTTCGGGAGGCTCTTGGGAGCAGTACTTC
NA,many,TRBJ1-1,TRBV5-1,CASSLTLNTEAFF,TGTGCCAGCAGCTTAACCCTGAACACTGAAGCTTTCTTT
TRBD1,NA,TRBJ2-7,TRBV27,CASSLTRDRTYEQYF,TGTGCCAGCAGTCTGACCCGGGACAGAACCTACGAGCAGTACTTC
TRBD1,NA,TRBJ2-2,TRBV7-9,CASSPDRGRNTGELFF,TGTGCCAGCAGCCCAGACAGGGGGCGAAACACCGGGGAGCTGTTTTTT
TRBD1,many,TRBJ1-3,TRBV20-1,CSASLPTGGLGNTIYF,TGCAGTGCTAGTCTCCCGACAGGGGGCCTAGGAAACACCATATATTTT
NA,NA,TRBJ1-1,TRBV20-1,CSARDEVDTEAFF,TGCAGTGCTAGAGATGAAGTCGACACTGAAGCTTTCTTT
NA,NA,TRBJ2-1,TRBV5-1,CASSLGGVSSYNEQFF,TGCGCCAGCAGCTTGGGGGGCGTCAGCTCCTACAATGAGCAGTTCTTC
NA,NA,TRBJ2-5,TRBV6-5,CASSYGGGHQETQYF,TGTGCCAGCAGTTACGGAGGAGGCCACCAAGAGACCCAGTACTTC
NA,few,TRBJ1-1,TRBV27,CASSLMGAVKNTEAFF,TGTGCCAGCAGTTTAATGGGGGCGGTTAAGAACACTGAAGCTTTCTTT
NA,NA,TRBJ2-3,TRBV5-1,CASSLERGTLTDTQYF,TGCGCCAGCAGCTTGGAGAGGGGGACTCTCACAGATACGCAGTATTTT
NA,NA,TRBJ2-5,TRBV29-1,CSVEGNRETQYF,TGCAGCGTTGAAGGGAACAGAGAGACCCAGTACTTC
NA,few,TRBJ2-1,TRBV24-1,CATSDPRDNEQFF,TGTGCCACCAGTGATCCCCGGGACAATGAGCAGTTCTTC
TRBD1,NA,TRBJ2-2,TRBV11-1,CASSPWTGKSGELFF,TGTGCCAGCAGCCCCTGGACAGGGAAGTCCGGGGAGCTGTTTTTT
TRBD1,many,TRBJ2-3,TRBV12-3/TRBV12-4,CASTTQTGSDTDTQYF,TGTGCCAGCACCACTCAGACAGGGAGCGATACAGATACGCAGTATTTT
TRBD1,NA,TRBJ2-3,TRBV5-4,CASSATDRSDTQYF,TGTGCCAGCAGCGCAACGGACAGGTCAGATACGCAGTATTTT